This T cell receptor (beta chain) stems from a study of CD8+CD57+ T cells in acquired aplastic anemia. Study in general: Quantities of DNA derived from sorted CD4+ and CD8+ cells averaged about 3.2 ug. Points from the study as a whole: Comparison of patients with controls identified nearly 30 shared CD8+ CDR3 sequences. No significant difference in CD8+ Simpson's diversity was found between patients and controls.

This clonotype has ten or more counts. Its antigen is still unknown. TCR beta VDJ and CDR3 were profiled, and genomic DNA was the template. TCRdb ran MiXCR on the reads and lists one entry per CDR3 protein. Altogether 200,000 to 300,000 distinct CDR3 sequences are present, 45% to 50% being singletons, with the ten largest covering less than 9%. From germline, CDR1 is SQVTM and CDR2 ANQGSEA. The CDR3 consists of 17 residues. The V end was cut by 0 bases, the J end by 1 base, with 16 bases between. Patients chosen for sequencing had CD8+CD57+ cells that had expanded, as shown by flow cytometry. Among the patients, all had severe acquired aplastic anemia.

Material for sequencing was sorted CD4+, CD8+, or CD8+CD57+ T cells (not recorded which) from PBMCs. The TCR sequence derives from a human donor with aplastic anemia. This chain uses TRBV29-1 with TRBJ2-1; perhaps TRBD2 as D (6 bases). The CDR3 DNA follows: TGCAGCGTTGAAGACCGCGGGACCGACCCATCCTACAATGAGCAGTTCTTC. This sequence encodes CSVEDRGTDPSYNEQFF.